The TCR beta chain described here comes from a study of identical twins listed by TCRdb under 2016. Background for the entire study: To test whether fetal clonotypes persist, this study deep-sequenced TCR alpha and beta repertoires from monozygotic twins, from unrelated adults of various ages, and from cord blood. Replicate twin experiments were performed at different times using different library preparation protocols to rule out contamination. Study-wide findings and limitations: Because the same donors could not be followed over many years, the conclusions relied on cross-sectional statistical analysis. Out-of-frame TCR alpha sharing in monozygotic twins was systematically underestimated by recombination models, whereas sharing between unrelated individuals was in agreement with the recombination models. Zero-insertion analyses could be partly confounded by invariant T cells such as MAIT and iNKT, although diverse VJ usage argued against such confounding for most clonotypes. Fewer insertions were carried by abundant cord blood beta clonotypes; a weaker similar trend was observed in young adult naive repertoires, while no such trend was observed in memory repertoires. Out-of-frame TCR alpha sequences shared between twins showed an excess of low generation-probability sequences compared with coincidental sharing between unrelated individuals. A weaker excess of twin sharing was found in beta out-of-frame sequences because the signal-to-noise ratio was lowered by fewer shared sequences.

Details on this clonotype: There is no known antigen for this receptor. Base qualities are not provided; no much larger clone lies one nucleotide away.

For this chain, trimming is 4 bases at the V end and 2 bases at the J end, and the number of junction bases without a gene match is 4. From the cysteine through the phenylalanine, the CDR3 covers 15 amino acids. The CDR3 DNA has 45 bases and is translated from base 1. Based on the germline V gene, the CDR1 and CDR2 sequences are MDHEN and SYDVKM. Every donor in the study was a healthy Caucasian. Three pairs of female monozygotic twins, all aged about 18 to 30 years, were included in the twin cohort. The RNA used for TCR libraries was isolated from peripheral blood mononuclear cells. Receptor libraries were prepared by 5' RACE. Sequencing was performed on an Illumina HiSeq 2000. A universal primer binding site was added through template switching, and the final cDNA carried a unique molecular identifier so that TCR cDNA molecules could be counted accurately. Specific primers in the conserved constant-segment region were used to synthesize first-strand cDNA for the TCR alpha and beta chains. To control for contamination, every cDNA library carried two barcodes: a SMART-Mk sample barcode plus Illumina barcodes. TruSeq adapter sequences, together with Illumina sample barcodes, were added in two successive PCR steps. The TCR alpha and beta cDNA libraries were sequenced on the Illumina HiSeq platform using custom primers. The authors processed their data as follows. MiGEC was used to process raw reads and extract unique molecular identifiers, and MiXCR was used to find CDR3 positions. For each individual, recombination models were inferred using an EM algorithm with the repgenHMM and IGoR tools. The analysis of shared clonotypes was done with the tcR package in R, with sharing normalized by the product of cloneset sizes. To study raw recombination free of thymic and clonal selection effects, out-of-frame nonproductive sequences were analyzed. The raw public reads went through TCRdb reprocessing: fastp at Q25, MiXCR clone calling, in-frame beta chains kept. Entries are consolidated by CDR3 protein sequence, retaining the most common genes and DNA. TCRdb, rather than the study authors, made the V and J calls. Across this sample there are about 810,000 distinct CDR3 sequences, with roughly an eighth seen only once. Around 1.5% of the sample is taken by the ten largest.

The sample was also reused in another study, on yellow fever vaccine responses in identical twins. As the second publication notes: According to the authors, the vaccine-induced T cell response in identical twins seemed to be partly convergent and partly specific to each individual. In identical twins, the study followed T cell clones that responded to the vaccine with precision.

This clonotype was sampled from a woman under 30 in good health. The sequencing sample was made of PBMCs. Recombination joined TRBV28 with TRBJ1-5, and 8 junctional nucleotides match TRBD1. The sequenced DNA is TGTGCCAGCAGTTCAGCGACAGGGGGCAATCAGCCCCAGCATTTT. The resulting protein is CASSSATGGNQPQHF.